This TCR beta chain is drawn from a study of cytomegalovirus exposure and HLA in healthy donors. The PCR had 60 Vbeta and 13 Jbeta primers. Sequenced by immunoSEQ multiplex PCR; TCRdb stores in-frame clones only, minus some. The sample lists 210,000 or so clones; roughly 84% were seen once. The germline CDR1 and CDR2 sequences are SGDLS and YYNGEE. The J segment lost 8 bases and the V segment lost 4 bases, leaving 7 bases of the junction unmatched. CDR3 size: 13 residues. This TCR came from a human donor in good health. The V call is TRBV9, the J call TRBJ2-3, with 7 bases matching TRBD2. The sequenced material came from PBMCs. CDR3 amino acids: CASSPRGRATQYF. The CDR3 coding sequence is TGTGCCAGCAGCCCCCGTGGGAGGGCTACGCAGTATTTT.